This T cell receptor beta chain was retrieved from a study of cytotoxic CD8 clonotypes in ibrutinib-treated CLL. Regarding this clone: No antigen is known for it.

Study-wide results and limits: Shared public clonotypes were rare, and on treatment they either got smaller or stayed the same. In sustained-remission versus progressing patients, sampling times differed.

Clones were read by immunoSEQ multiplex PCR, and TCRdb kept only the in-frame ones, dropping some. The data contain 300,000 or so clones, about 61% of them singletons. V lost 5 bases and J lost 6; bases outside the gene matches: 5. Germline V gene lookup returns CDR1 PRHDT and CDR2 FYEKMQ (reference sequence). The CDR3 extends over 15 amino acids. The specimen comprised PBMCs, sampled after 36 months of ibrutinib treatment. This sequence was found in a human donor with chronic lymphocytic leukemia. The V gene is TRBV13, the J gene TRBJ2-3, with 13 nucleotides matching TRBD2. CDR3 loop: CASSTRTSGSDTQYF. CDR3 DNA: TGTGCCAGCAGCACCCGGACTAGCGGGAGCGATACGCAGTATTTT.